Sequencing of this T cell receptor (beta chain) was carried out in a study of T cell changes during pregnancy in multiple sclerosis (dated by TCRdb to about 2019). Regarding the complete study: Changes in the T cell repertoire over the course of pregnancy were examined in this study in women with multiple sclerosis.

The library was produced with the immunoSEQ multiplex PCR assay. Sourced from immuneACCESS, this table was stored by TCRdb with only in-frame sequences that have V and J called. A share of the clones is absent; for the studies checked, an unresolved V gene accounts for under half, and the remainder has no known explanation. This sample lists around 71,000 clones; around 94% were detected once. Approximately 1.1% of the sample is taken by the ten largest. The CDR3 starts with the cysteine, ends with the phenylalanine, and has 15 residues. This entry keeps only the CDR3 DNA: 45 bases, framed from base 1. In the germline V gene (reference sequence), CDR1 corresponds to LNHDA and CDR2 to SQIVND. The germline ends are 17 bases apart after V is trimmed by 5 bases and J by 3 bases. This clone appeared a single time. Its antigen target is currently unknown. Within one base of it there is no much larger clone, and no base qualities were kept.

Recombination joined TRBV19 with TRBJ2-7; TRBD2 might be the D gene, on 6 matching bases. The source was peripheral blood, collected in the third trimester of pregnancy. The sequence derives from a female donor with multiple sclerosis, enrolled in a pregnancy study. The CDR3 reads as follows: CASSPLEGTVYEQYF. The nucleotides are TGTGCCAGTAGTCCCTTAGAAGGGACTGTCTACGAGCAGTACTTC.